The present T cell receptor beta chain was sequenced within a study of cytomegalovirus exposure and HLA in healthy donors. With 60 Vbeta and 13 Jbeta primers, the PCR was carried out. TCRdb keeps only in-frame clones here, not all; method: immunoSEQ multiplex PCR. This sample has under 150,000 clones; about 85% occur once, and the top ten carry more than 1.5%. This CDR3 contains 15 residues. Trimming pared 6 bases from V and 7 bases from J, leaving 21 bases between. CDR1 is MNHNS, CDR2 SASEGT, per germline. General observations from the study: 87-base-pair reads could not separate some V segments, including TRBV6-2 and TRBV6-3. In an earlier analysis, productive rearrangement rates for most beta V segments clustered near 87% or 30%. More clonal expansion characterized HLA-associated TCR beta chains than equally common others in a later analysis.

Concerning this clone: Its antigen is unidentified.

The receptor was derived from a boy aged 5-17 years in good health and CMV-seronegative. Sequencing input: PBMCs. The chain has TRBV6-1 and TRBJ2-5, with D possibly matching TRBD1 (6 bases). CDR3 protein: CASSRDKAIGGTQYF. CDR3 sequence (DNA): TGTGCCAGCAGCCGGGACAAGGCGATAGGAGGGACCCAGTACTTC.